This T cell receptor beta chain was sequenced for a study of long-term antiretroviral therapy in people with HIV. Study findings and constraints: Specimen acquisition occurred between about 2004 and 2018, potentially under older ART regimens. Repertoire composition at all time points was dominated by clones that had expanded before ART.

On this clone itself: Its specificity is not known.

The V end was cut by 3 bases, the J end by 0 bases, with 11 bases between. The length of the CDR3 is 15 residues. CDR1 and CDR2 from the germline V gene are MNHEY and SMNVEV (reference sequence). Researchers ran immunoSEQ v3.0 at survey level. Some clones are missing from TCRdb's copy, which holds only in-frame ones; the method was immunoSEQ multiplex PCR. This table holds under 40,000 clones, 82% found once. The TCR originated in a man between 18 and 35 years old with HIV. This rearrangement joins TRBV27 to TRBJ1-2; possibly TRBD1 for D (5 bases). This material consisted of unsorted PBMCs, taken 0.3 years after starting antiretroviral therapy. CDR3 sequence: CASSFDSNPNYGYTF. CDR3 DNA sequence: TGTGCCAGCAGTTTCGACAGCAACCCTAACTATGGCTACACCTTC.